Sequencing of this T cell receptor (beta chain) was carried out in a study of T cell clones after liver transplantation. Turning to the study itself: Post-transplant blood was tracked for graft-donor-reactive T cell clones identified in a pre-transplant mixed lymphocyte reaction. Patients counted as tolerant after at least one year off all immunosuppression, enzymes not exceeding twice normal.

On this clone: The antigen remains unidentified.

The repertoire was sequenced with immunoSEQ multiplex PCR; TCRdb's copy has only in-frame clones and lacks some. The sample includes tens of thousands of clones, 92% of them seen just once. Study conclusions and caveats: Donor-reactive sequences fell more than third party-reactive ones, suggesting partial deletion.

The clonotype originates from a human patient who received a liver transplant. Some T cells may be the graft donor's. The specimen comprised CD4+ T cells from blood, sampled less than 28 months after liver transplant.

The CDR3 DNA sequence: TGTGCCAGCAGCAAAGGAGAGATGAAGACCCAGTACTTC. It codes for CASSKGEMKTQYF. This chain connects TRBV21-1 to TRBJ2-5; the table calls TRBD2, which could not be checked here. TRBV21-1 is classified as a pseudogene. The CDR3 contains 13 residues.